This T cell receptor (beta chain) was profiled in a study of blood T cell repertoires in COVID-19 (TCRdb year 2020). About the study as a whole: Collaborator samples came from the United States, Italy and Spain and covered acute and convalescent phases of COVID-19. A freely available public database, intended as a resource for researchers studying the immune response to SARS-CoV-2, is where the repertoires were released. Samples came from the ongoing ImmuneRACE study (first 160 participants) plus 1,254 subjects from 6 global collaborators. Where available, HLA class I and class II types were obtained from metadata supplied by the sample provider rather than from assay-based typing. The dataset comprised deeply sampled blood TCRbeta repertoires from subjects exposed to, actively infected with, or recovered from COVID-19. The material from the prospective study consisted of cDNA or gDNA derived from T cells, B-cell-depleted T cells, or PBMCs. Nearly every sample came with metadata listing a de-identified subject ID, COVID-19 status, age in years and sex. Summary of the overall study and its limitations: How much clinical and demographic metadata was included differed by source and by participant, and the metadata was provided uncurated.

Turning to this clone: Which antigen it targets is not known. No base qualities exist here, and no much larger clone lies one base off it.

TCRbeta CDR3 regions were amplified from genomic DNA by means of the immunoSEQ Assay, a bias-controlled multiplex PCR. The source study handled its data this way. Nucleated cell counts per sample were estimated from amplification of reference gene primers within the assay. To quantify the absolute abundance of each unique TCRbeta CDR3 rearrangement, sequence reads were collapsed and filtered. Productive Simpson clonality was computed per sample as the square root of Simpson's diversity index over productive rearrangements. In TCRdb, the immuneACCESS table is reduced to in-frame sequences with V and J assigned. These tables do not hold every clone; where another copy was compared, an unresolved V gene accounts for under half, and the others remain unexplained. That table supplies the V and J calls and clone size; D and trimming were determined from the DNA. The sample table holds some 200,000 clones, of which around 91% were seen once. Clones ranked in the top ten supply 4% to 5.5% of the sample.

Each collaborating institution followed its own protocols to collect whole blood in K2EDTA tubes. For TCRbeta analysis, collaborators shipped samples as frozen whole blood, isolated PBMCs, or DNA extracted from either of those sample types. The germline V and J ends show losses of 4 bases and 8 bases respectively, and no gene match explains 11 bases of the junction. Inclusive of the bounding cysteine and phenylalanine, the CDR3 is 15 residues long. CDR3 DNA only is kept here, 45 bases in frame from base 1. In the germline V gene, CDR1 corresponds to SGDLS and CDR2 to YYNGEE. The sequence links TRBV9 to TRBJ1-2; the junction holds 10 bases that match TRBD1. The sequenced sample consisted of peripheral blood. This sequence originates from a woman in her 40s with acute or convalescent COVID-19. The CDR3 sequence is CASSPAGTGAGGYTF. The nucleotides are TGTGCCAGCAGCCCAGCCGGGACAGGGGCGGGCGGCTACACCTTC.